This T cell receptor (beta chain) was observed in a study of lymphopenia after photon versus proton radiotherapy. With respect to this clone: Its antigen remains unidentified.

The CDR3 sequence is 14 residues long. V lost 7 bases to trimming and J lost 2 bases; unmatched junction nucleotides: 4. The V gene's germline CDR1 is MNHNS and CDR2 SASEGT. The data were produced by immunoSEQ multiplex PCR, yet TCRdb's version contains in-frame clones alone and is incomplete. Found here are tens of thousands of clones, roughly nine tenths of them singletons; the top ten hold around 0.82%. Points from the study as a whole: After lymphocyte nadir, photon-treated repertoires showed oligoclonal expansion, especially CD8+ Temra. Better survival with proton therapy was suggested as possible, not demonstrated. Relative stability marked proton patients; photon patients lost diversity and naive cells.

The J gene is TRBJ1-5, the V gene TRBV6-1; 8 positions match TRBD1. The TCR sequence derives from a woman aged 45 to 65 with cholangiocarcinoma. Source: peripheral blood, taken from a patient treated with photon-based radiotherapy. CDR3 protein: CASIPGQGNQPQHF. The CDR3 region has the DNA TGTGCCAGCATCCCGGGACAGGGCAATCAGCCCCAGCATTTT.